The source of this TCR beta chain is a study of cytomegalovirus exposure and HLA in healthy donors. Study-wide results and limits: First-cohort TCR clusters were later found to tend to co-occur in the 120 or so validation repertoires.

Germline V gives CDR1 ENHRY, CDR2 SYGVKD. The CDR3 is made up of 12 amino acids. V lost 3 bases to trimming and J lost 4 bases, with 7 bases between them. Notes on this clone: Its antigen remains unknown.

Profiled with immunoSEQ multiplex PCR; TCRdb holds only in-frame clones, not every one. The sample lists about 250,000 clones; roughly 87% were seen once. The sequence came from a man younger than 35 in good health and CMV-seropositive. Sample: PBMCs. This chain connects TRBV10-3 to TRBJ2-7; perhaps TRBD2 as D (5 bases). In nucleotides, the CDR3 is TGTGCCATCAGTGACGGACTTTACGAGCAGTACTTC. It specifies CAISDGLYEQYF.